This TCR beta chain was observed in a study of tumor-infiltrating lymphocytes in primary liver carcinoma. cDNA specific to TCR beta was made from 450 to 650 ng of total RNA, with a constant-region primer employed for priming. Library construction for TCR beta comprised three nested multiplex PCR rounds performed with slightly modified ARM-PCR. With TRBV1-TRBV30 forward primers and a C-beta reverse primer, the first two PCR rounds were run for approximately 9 cycles each. TCRdb re-called the multiplex PCR reads through MiXCR, storing one row per CDR3 protein. The table includes 250,000 to 350,000 distinct CDR3 sequences, nearly 60% detected once. Germline CDR1 SNHLY, CDR2 FYNNEI. V was clipped by 8 bases and J by 10 bases, with 18 bases between them. The CDR3 consists of 13 residues. In addition to blood RNA drawn from unsorted whole blood, germline DNA was extracted. Blood samples of about 4.3 milliliters were drawn preoperatively.

Material for sequencing was peripheral blood. This receptor was obtained from a woman aged 25 to 39 with primary liver carcinoma and hepatitis B virus infection. This chain connects TRBV2 to TRBJ2-1; D ambiguous. The chain's CDR3 is CASYRAAGPEQFF. CDR3 bases: TGTGCCAGCTATCGCGCGGCTGGGCCGGAGCAGTTCTTC.